This passage covers 18 T cell receptor beta chains from one sample sequenced in a study of PD-1 blockade in mismatch repair-deficient tumors. Clones were read by immunoSEQ multiplex PCR, and TCRdb kept only the in-frame ones, dropping some. The profile shows roughly 79,000 clones, more than 80% of them singletons. Sequences were derived from peripheral blood, sampled 44 weeks after starting pembrolizumab. The origin of the receptors is an adult with mismatch repair-deficient cancer.

The chain is built from TRBV19 and TRBJ1-3; D gene uncertain. The germline V and J ends were trimmed by 6 bases and 4 bases, with 13 bases remaining between them. The germline V gene encodes CDR1 LNHDA and CDR2 SQIVND (reference sequence). The CDR3 length is 14 residues. The CDR3 sequence: CASSRGVDGNTIYF. CDR3 DNA sequence: TGTGCCAGTAGCCGTGGCGTGGACGGAAACACCATATATTTT.

In its sample, this clone was seen a few times. The chain recombines TRBV7-9 with TRBJ1-3, with a weak D call TRBD1 (6 bases). CDR3 size: 15 residues. Trimming took off 5 bases at V and 7 bases at J, with 18 bases between the two ends. CDR1 and CDR2 from the germline V gene are SEHNR and FQNEAQ (reference sequence). CDR3 nucleotides: TGTGCCAGCAGCCCGCGACAGGCCCCAGGGAACACCATATATTTT. It yields the protein CASSPRQAPGNTIYF.

This clone was found a few times. The gene calls are TRBV5-1 and TRBJ2-7; 7 bases align to TRBD2. The germline V gene encodes CDR1 SGHRS and CDR2 YFSETQ. The CDR3 consists of 12 residues. V lost 4 bases, J lost 5 bases, and 3 bases stayed unmatched. For the CDR3, the DNA is TGCGCCAGCAGCCCGCGGGAGAACGAGCAGTACTTC. Its translation: CASSPRENEQYF.

The V call is TRBV7-8, the J call TRBJ2-6; D not certain. The V end lost 8 bases, the J end lost 0 bases, and 5 bases lay between the germline ends. CDR1 is SGHVS, CDR2 FQNEAQ, per germline. The CDR3 length is 13 residues. The CDR3 spells CASVLSGANVLTF. The CDR3 coding sequence is TGTGCCAGCGTCCTCTCTGGGGCCAACGTCCTGACTTTC.

The rearrangement uses TRBV5-4 and TRBJ2-7; 7 bases are shared with TRBD2. Per the germline V gene, CDR1 is SGHNT and CDR2 is YYREEE (reference sequence). V lost 0 bases, J lost 3 bases, and 6 bases stayed unmatched. The CDR3 contains 15 residues. The CDR3 loop reads CASSLGGGGSYEQYF. The CDR3 DNA reads TGTGCCAGCAGCTTGGGGGGTGGCGGGAGCTACGAGCAGTACTTC.

The chain carries TRBV5-1 and TRBJ2-7, with D uncertain. V was shortened by 0 bases and J by 4 bases, with 11 bases between the two germline ends. Germline lookup yields CDR1 SGHRS and CDR2 YFSETQ. This CDR3 has 14 amino acids. CDR3 nucleotides: TGCGCCAGCAGCTTGGAGTCTAATCGGTACGAGCAGTACTTC. Its protein is CASSLESNRYEQYF.

The V call is TRBV9, the J call TRBJ2-1, with D possibly being TRBD1 (5 bases). Germline V gene sequence: CDR1 SGDLS, CDR2 YYNGEE. This CDR3 has 15 residues. V shed 0 bases and J shed 9 bases, with 16 bases lying between them. CDR3 nucleotides: TGTGCCAGCAGCGTAGGCGGACAAGGGCTCGGTGAGCAGTTCTTC. It is translated as CASSVGGQGLGEQFF. The full variable domain, rest sourced from reference TRBV9 and TRBJ2-1, is DSGVTQTPKHLITATGQRVTLRCSPRSGDLSVYWYQQSLDQGLQFLIQYYNGEERAKGNILERFSAQQFPDLHSELNLSSLELGDSALYFCASSVGGQGLGEQFFGPGTRLTVL.

The J gene is TRBJ2-1, the V gene TRBV7-3; D is unclear. Trimming removed 5 bases from V and 2 bases from J, with 10 bases in between. CDR1 and CDR2 from the germline V gene are SGHTA and FQGTGA. The CDR3 is 14 residues long. The CDR3 is CASSANNAYNEQFF. The CDR3 nucleotides read TGTGCCAGCAGCGCGAACAACGCCTACAATGAGCAGTTCTTC.

The chain links TRBV5-8 to TRBJ2-3; the match to TRBD2 covers 11 bases. The CDR3 length is 15 residues. The germline V gene has CDR1 SGHTS and CDR2 YDEGEE. The V segment lost 5 bases and the J segment 1 base; nucleotides outside the gene matches: 3. CDR3 sequence (DNA): TGTGCCAGCAGACCGGGACTAGCGGGCACAGATACGCAGTATTTT. It is translated as CASRPGLAGTDTQYF.

The J gene is TRBJ2-1, the V gene TRBV5-6; D unclear. V was cut by 0 bases and J by 7 bases, with 11 bases left in between. The CDR3 covers 14 residues. CDR1 is SGHDT and CDR2 is YYEEEE in the germline V gene. As DNA, the CDR3 is TGTGCCAGCAGCTTGGGCTTGTTTAGTAATGAGCAGTTCTTC. It translates to CASSLGLFSNEQFF.

The chain carries TRBV5-1 and TRBJ2-2; D remains unclear. The ends were cut back, 4 bases at V and 3 bases at J, with 13 bases in the middle. The CDR3 is 15 amino acids. Germline CDR1 is SGHRS and CDR2 is YFSETQ. The chain's CDR3 is CASSDRPLDTGELFF. CDR3 nucleotide sequence: TGCGCCAGCAGCGATCGCCCGTTGGACACCGGGGAGCTGTTTTTT.

The rearrangement links TRBV4-1 to TRBJ2-7; 11 bases are a match to TRBD2. Germline CDR1 is MGHRA and CDR2 is YSYEKL. The J segment lost 1 base and the V segment lost 5 bases, leaving 7 bases of the junction unmatched. This CDR3 is built from 16 residues. CDR3 nucleotides: TGCGCCAGCAGCTTCTTAGCGGGAGGGCCTTCCTACGAGCAGTACTTC. It specifies CASSFLAGGPSYEQYF.

The V and J genes are TRBV7-2 and TRBJ2-7; D could derive from TRBD1 or TRBD2 (5 bases each). CDR3 size: 11 residues. The germline gives CDR1 SGHTA, CDR2 FQGNSA. Between the trimmed V and J ends, which lost 4 bases and 4 bases, there was a span of 5 bases. The DNA of the CDR3 is TGTGCCAGCAGCTGGGGGTACGAGCAGTACTTC. The encoded protein is CASSWGYEQYF.

The chain uses TRBV6-4 and TRBJ2-1, with D possibly matching TRBD1 (6 bases). CDR3 length: 14 residues. Germline values: CDR1 MRHNA, CDR2 SNTAGT. The V gene lost 6 bases and the J gene lost 4 bases, with 13 bases spanning the gap. Here the CDR3 DNA reads TGTGCCAGCAGCCGCGAACAGGGTTACAATGAGCAGTTCTTC. This translates into CASSREQGYNEQFF.

The genes are TRBV30 and TRBJ1-4; D may be TRBD1 (5 bases). Germline CDR1 GTSNPN, CDR2 SVGIG (reference sequence). The length of the CDR3 is 17 residues. V gave up 2 bases and J gave up 5 bases, with 21 bases separating them. DNA for the CDR3: TGTGCCTGGAGTTCCGGGACCGCCTGGAGACAAAATGAAAAACTGTTTTTT. Its protein is CAWSSGTAWRQNEKLFF.

This chain links TRBV19 with TRBJ2-3; D perhaps matches TRBD2 (6 bases). CDR1 LNHDA and CDR2 SQIVND come from the germline V gene (reference sequence). V shed 7 bases and J shed 8 bases, with 19 bases lying between them. CDR3 length: 14 amino acids. CDR3 loop: CASTGAGSSFTQYF. The CDR3 bases are TGTGCCAGTACTGGTGCGGGATCCTCTTTTACGCAGTATTTT.

The rearrangement uses TRBV7-9 and TRBJ2-3; D may be TRBD1 (6 bases). This CDR3 contains 14 residues. In germline, CDR1 is SEHNR, CDR2 FQNEAQ (reference sequence). The germline V and J ends were trimmed by 1 base and 3 bases, with 8 bases remaining between them. DNA for the CDR3: TGTGCCAGCAGCTTAGACAGGGATACAGATACGCAGTATTTT. It specifies CASSLDRDTDTQYF.

J is TRBJ2-5 and V is TRBV4-1; D tentatively fits TRBD1 or TRBD2 (6 bases each). Germline V gene sequence: CDR1 MGHRA, CDR2 YSYEKL. This CDR3 is built from 17 residues. Trimming pared 3 bases from V and 1 base from J, leaving 18 bases between. The CDR3 region has the DNA TGCGCCAGCAGCCATCCAACCGGGGGCGCCCCCCAAGAGACCCAGTACTTC. It yields the protein CASSHPTGGAPQETQYF.